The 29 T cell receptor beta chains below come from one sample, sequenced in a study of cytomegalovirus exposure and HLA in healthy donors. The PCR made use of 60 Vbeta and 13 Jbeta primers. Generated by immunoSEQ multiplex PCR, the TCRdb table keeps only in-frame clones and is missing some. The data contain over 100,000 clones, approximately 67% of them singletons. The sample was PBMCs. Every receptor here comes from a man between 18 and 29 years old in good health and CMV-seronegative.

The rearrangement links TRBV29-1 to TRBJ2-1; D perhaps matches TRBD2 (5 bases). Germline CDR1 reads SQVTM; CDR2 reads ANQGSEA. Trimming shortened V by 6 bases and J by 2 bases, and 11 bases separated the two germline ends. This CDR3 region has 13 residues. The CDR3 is CSVSRVTYNEQFF. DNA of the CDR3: TGCAGCGTCTCGAGGGTGACCTACAATGAGCAGTTCTTC.

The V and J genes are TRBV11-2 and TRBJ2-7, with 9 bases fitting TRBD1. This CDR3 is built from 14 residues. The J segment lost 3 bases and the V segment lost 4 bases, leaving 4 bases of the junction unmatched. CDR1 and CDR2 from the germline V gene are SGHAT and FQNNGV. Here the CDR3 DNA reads TGTGCCAGCAGCTCGGGACAGGGTTACTACGAGCAGTACTTC. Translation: CASSSGQGYYEQYF.

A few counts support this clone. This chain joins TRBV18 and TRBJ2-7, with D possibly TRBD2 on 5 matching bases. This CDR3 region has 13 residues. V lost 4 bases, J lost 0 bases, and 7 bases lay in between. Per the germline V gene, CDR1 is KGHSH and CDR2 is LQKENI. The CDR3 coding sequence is TGTGCCAGCTCACTTCGGGGCTCCTACGAGCAGTACTTC. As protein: CASSLRGSYEQYF.

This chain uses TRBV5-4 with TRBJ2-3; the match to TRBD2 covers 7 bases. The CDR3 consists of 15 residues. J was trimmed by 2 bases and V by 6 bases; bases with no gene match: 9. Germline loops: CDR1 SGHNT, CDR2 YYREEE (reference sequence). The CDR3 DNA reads TGTGCCAGCACTCCCCCGGGGACTAACACAGATACGCAGTATTTT. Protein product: CASTPPGTNTDTQYF. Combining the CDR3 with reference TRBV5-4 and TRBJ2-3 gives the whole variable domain ETGVTQSPTHLIKTRGQQVTLRCSSQSGHNTVSWYQQALGQGPQFIFQYYREEENGRGNFPPRFSGLQFPNYSSELNVNALELDDSALYLCASTPPGTNTDTQYFGPGTRLTVL.

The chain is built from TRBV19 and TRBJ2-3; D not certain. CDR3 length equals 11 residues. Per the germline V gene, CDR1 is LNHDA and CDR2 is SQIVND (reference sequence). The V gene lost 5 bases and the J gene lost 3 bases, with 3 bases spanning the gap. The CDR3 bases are TGTGCCAGTAGTCAAACAGATACGCAGTATTTT. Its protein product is CASSQTDTQYF.

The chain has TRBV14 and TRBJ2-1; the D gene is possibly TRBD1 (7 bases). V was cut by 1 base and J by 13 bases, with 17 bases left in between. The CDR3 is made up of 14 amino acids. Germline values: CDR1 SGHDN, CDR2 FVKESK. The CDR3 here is CASSQVQGGLVQFF. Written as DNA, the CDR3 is TGTGCCAGCAGCCAAGTTCAGGGGGGCCTTGTTCAGTTCTTC.

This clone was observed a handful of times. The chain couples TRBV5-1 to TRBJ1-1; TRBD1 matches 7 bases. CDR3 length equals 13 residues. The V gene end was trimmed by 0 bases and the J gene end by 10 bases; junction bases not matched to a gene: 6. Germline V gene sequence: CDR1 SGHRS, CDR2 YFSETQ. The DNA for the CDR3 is TGCGCCAGCAGCTTGGGGGGACAGCCGGCAGCTTTCTTT. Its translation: CASSLGGQPAAFF.

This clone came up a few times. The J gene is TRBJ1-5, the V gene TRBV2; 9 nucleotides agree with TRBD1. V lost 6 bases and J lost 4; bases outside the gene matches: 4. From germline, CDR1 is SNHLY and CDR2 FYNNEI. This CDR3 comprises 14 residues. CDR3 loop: CASRDRGVNQPQHF. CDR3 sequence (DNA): TGTGCCAGCAGGGACAGGGGCGTAAATCAGCCCCAGCATTTT.

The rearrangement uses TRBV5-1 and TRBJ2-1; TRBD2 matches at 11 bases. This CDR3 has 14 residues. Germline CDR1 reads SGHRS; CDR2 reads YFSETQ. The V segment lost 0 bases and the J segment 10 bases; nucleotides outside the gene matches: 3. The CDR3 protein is CASSLDSSGGEQFF. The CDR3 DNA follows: TGCGCCAGCAGCTTGGATTCTAGCGGGGGGGAGCAGTTCTTC.

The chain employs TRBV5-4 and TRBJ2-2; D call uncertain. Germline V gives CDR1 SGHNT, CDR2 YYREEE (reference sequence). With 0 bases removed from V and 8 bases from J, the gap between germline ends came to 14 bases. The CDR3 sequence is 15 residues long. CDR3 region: CASSLGQFLTGELFF. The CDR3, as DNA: TGTGCCAGCAGCTTGGGGCAGTTTCTCACGGGGGAGCTGTTTTTT.

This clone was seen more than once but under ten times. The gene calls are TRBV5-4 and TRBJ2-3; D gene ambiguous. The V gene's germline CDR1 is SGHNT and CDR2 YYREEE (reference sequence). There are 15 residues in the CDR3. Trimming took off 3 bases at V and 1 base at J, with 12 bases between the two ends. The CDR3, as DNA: TGTGCCAGCAGCTCCCAGTCGCTAGGCACAGATACGCAGTATTTT. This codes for CASSSQSLGTDTQYF.

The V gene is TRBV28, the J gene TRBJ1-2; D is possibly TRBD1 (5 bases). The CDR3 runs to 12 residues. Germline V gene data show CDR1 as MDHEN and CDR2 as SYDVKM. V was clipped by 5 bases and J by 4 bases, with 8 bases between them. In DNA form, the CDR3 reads TGTGCCAGCAGTCCCAGGGTCTATGGCTACACCTTC. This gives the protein CASSPRVYGYTF.

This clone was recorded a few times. The CDR3 DNA reads TGTGCCAGCAGCTCCTACCTCCGACTAGCGCCCGCAGAGACCCAGTACTTC. This codes for CASSSYLRLAPAETQYF. V and J are TRBV7-2 and TRBJ2-5; 8 positions agree with TRBD2. The CDR3 is made up of 17 amino acids. CDR1 and CDR2 from the germline V gene are SGHTA and FQGNSA. Trimming at V came to 4 bases and at J to 4 bases, leaving 14 bases not matched to a gene.

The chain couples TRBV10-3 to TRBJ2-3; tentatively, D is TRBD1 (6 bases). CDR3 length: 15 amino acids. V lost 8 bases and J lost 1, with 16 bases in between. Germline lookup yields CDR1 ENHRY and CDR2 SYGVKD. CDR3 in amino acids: CAIGAGASRTDTQYF. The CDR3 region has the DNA TGTGCCATCGGGGCAGGGGCATCTCGCACAGATACGCAGTATTTT.

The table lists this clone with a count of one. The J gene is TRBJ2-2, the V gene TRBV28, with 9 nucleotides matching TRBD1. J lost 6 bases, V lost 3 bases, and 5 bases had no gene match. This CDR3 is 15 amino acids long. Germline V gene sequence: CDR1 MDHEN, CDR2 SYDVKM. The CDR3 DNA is TGTGCCAGCAGTTTTGAGACAGGGGGGGCCGGGGAGCTGTTTTTT. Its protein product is CASSFETGGAGELFF.

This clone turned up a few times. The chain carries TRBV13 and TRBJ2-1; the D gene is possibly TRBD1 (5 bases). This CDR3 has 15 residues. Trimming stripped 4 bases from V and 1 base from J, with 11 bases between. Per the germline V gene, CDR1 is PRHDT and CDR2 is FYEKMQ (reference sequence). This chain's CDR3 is CASSSFRASYNEQFF. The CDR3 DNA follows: TGTGCCAGCAGCTCTTTCAGGGCTTCCTACAATGAGCAGTTCTTC.

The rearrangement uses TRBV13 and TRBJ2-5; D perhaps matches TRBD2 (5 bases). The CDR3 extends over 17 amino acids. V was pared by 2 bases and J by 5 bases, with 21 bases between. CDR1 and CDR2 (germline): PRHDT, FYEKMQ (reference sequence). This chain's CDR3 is CASSLRGSSWNSETQYF. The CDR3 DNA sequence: TGTGCCAGCAGCTTACGCGGCTCTAGCTGGAATTCCGAGACCCAGTACTTC.

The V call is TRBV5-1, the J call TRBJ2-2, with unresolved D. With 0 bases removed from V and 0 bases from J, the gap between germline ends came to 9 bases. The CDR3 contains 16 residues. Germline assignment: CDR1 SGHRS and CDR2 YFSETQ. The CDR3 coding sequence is TGCGCCAGCAGCTTGGGGCGGCGTCCGAACACCGGGGAGCTGTTTTTT. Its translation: CASSLGRRPNTGELFF. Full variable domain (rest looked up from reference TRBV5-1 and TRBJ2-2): KAGVTQTPRYLIKTRGQQVTLSCSPISGHRSVSWYQQTPGQGLQFLFEYFSETQRNKGNFPGRFSGRQFSNSRSEMNVSTLELGDSALYLCASSLGRRPNTGELFFGEGSRLTVL.

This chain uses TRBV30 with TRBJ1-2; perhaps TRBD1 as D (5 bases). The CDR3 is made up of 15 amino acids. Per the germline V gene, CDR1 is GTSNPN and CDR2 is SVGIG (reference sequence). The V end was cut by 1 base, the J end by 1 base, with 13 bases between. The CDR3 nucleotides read TGTGCCTGGAGTGAGGGGCCCTGGGATAACTATGGCTACACCTTC. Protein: CAWSEGPWDNYGYTF.

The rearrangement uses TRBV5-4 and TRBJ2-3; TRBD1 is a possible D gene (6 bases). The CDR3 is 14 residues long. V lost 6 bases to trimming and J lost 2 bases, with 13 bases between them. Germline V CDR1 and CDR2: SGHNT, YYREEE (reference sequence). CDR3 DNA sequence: TGTGCCAGCAACCCCGGACAGAACACAGATACGCAGTATTTT. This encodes CASNPGQNTDTQYF.

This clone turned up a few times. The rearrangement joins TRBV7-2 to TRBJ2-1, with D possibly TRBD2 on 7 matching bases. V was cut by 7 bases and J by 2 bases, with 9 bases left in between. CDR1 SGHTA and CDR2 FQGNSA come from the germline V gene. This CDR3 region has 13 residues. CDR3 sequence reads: CASKGGAYNEQFF. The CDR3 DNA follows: TGTGCCAGCAAGGGGGGGGCCTACAATGAGCAGTTCTTC.

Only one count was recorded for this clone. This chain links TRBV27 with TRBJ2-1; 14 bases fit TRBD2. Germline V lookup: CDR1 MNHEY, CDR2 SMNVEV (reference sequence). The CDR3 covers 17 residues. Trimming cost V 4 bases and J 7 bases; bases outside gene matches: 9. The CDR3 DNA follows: TGTGCCAGCAGTTCCCCGACTAGCGGGGGGGTGGGGAATGAGCAGTTCTTC. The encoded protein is CASSSPTSGGVGNEQFF.

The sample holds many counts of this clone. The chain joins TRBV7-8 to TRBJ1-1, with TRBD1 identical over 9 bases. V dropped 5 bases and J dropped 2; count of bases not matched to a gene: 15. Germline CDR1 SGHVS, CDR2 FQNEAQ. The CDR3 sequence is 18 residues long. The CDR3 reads CASSVSWSAGQGNTEAFF. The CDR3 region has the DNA TGTGCCAGCAGCGTTTCTTGGTCGGCGGGACAGGGAAACACTGAAGCTTTCTTT.

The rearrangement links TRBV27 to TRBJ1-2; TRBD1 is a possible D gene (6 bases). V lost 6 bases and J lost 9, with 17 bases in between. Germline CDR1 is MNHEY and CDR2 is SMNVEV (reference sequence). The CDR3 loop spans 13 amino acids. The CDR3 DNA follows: TGTGCCAGCAGCTATTTATCCGGGACAAGCTACACCTTC. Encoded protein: CASSYLSGTSYTF.

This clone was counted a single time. The CDR3 protein is CASSFRDRAGPWINYEQYF. CDR3 nucleotide sequence: TGTGCCAGCAGCTTCCGGGACAGGGCGGGGCCGTGGATCAACTACGAGCAGTACTTC. This chain joins TRBV7-9 and TRBJ2-7, with 9 nucleotides matching TRBD1. Germline-derived CDR1 and CDR2 are SEHNR and FQNEAQ (reference sequence). After removal of 3 bases from V and 3 bases from J, the junction contained 18 bases not matched to a gene. CDR3 length: 19 residues.

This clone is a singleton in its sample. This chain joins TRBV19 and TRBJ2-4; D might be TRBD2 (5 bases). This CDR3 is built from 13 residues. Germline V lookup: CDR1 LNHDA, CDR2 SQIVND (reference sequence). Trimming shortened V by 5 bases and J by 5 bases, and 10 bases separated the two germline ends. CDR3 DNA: TGTGCCAGTAGTGCGGGCTATCAAAACATTCAGTACTTC. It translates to CASSAGYQNIQYF.

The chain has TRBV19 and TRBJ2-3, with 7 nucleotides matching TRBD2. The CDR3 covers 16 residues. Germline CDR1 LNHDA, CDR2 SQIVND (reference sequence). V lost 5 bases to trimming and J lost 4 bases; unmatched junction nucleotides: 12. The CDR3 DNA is TGTGCCAGTAGTGTTCGGGGGAGGGCCACGGCAGATACGCAGTATTTT. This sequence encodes CASSVRGRATADTQYF.

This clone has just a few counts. The CDR3 loop reads CASGRDRSSGPQHF. CDR3 nucleotides: TGCGCCAGCGGCCGGGACAGGTCGTCGGGGCCCCAGCATTTT. V is TRBV10-2 and J is TRBJ1-5; 8 bases fit TRBD1. This CDR3 is built from 14 residues. CDR1 and CDR2 from the germline V gene are WSHSY and SAAADI. V was pared by 8 bases and J by 9 bases, with 12 bases of the junction left unmatched.

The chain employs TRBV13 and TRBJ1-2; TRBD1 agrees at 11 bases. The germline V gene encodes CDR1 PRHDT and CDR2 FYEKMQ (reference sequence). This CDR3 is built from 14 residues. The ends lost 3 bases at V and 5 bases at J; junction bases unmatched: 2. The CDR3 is CASSFGQGAYGYTF. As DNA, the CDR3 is TGTGCCAGCAGCTTCGGACAGGGGGCATATGGCTACACCTTC.